Following are 26 T cell receptor beta chains from one sample sequenced in a study of T cell changes during pregnancy in multiple sclerosis. Some clones are missing from TCRdb's copy, which holds only in-frame ones; the method was immunoSEQ multiplex PCR. Of 55,000 to 70,000 clones listed, around nine tenths are singletons. Here the sequenced sample was peripheral blood, taken in the first trimester of pregnancy. The receptors come from a female donor in good health, enrolled as a control in a pregnancy study.

The rearrangement links TRBV27 to TRBJ2-3, with a possible D match to TRBD2 (5 bases). Germline V lookup: CDR1 MNHEY, CDR2 SMNVEV (reference sequence). The CDR3 spans 16 residues. Trimming pared 6 bases from V and 0 bases from J, leaving 16 bases between. This CDR3 is CASSGNPFRSTDTQYF. The CDR3 nucleotides read TGTGCCAGCAGCGGGAACCCGTTCCGTAGCACAGATACGCAGTATTTT.

The rearrangement uses TRBV6-6 and TRBJ2-2; D might be TRBD2 (7 bases). CDR1 is MNHNY, CDR2 SVGAGI, per germline (reference sequence). The CDR3 is 15 residues long. V was cut by 0 bases and J by 8 bases, with 13 bases left in between. This chain's CDR3 is CASSYSRRGPGELFF. The CDR3 bases are TGTGCCAGCAGTTACTCAAGGCGGGGGCCGGGGGAGCTGTTTTTT.

The chain carries TRBV10-2 and TRBJ2-7, with 9 bases identical to TRBD1. The germline CDR1 and CDR2 sequences are WSHSY and SAAADI. Losses at the gene ends were 2 bases for V and 4 bases for J; bases not matched to a gene: 3. The CDR3 has 14 residues. The CDR3 loop reads CASSERDREYEQYF. For the CDR3, the DNA is TGCGCCAGCAGTGAGCGGGACAGGGAATACGAGCAGTACTTC.

This chain joins TRBV19 and TRBJ1-5; D gene ambiguous. This CDR3 is 15 amino acids long. Germline V lookup: CDR1 LNHDA, CDR2 SQIVND (reference sequence). Trimming took off 5 bases at V and 2 bases at J, with 13 bases between the two ends. The CDR3 nucleotides are TGTGCCAGTAGTGCCCGGTCCGGGGGCAATCAGCCCCAGCATTTT. Its protein product is CASSARSGGNQPQHF.

The chain carries TRBV2 and TRBJ1-2; D not certain. V was trimmed by 2 bases and J by 4 bases, leaving 5 bases between them. CDR1 and CDR2 (germline): SNHLY, FYNNEI. This CDR3 comprises 12 residues. The CDR3 here is CASSENSYGYTF. The CDR3 nucleotides read TGTGCCAGCAGTGAAAACAGCTATGGCTACACCTTC.

The chain joins TRBV7-9 to TRBJ1-4, with D tentatively TRBD1 (5 bases). V lost 8 bases to trimming and J lost 7 bases, with 20 bases between them. This CDR3 contains 15 residues. Germline CDR1 and CDR2: SEHNR and FQNEAQ (reference sequence). CDR3 region: CASGSPGDRGEKLFF. DNA for the CDR3: TGTGCCAGCGGATCTCCGGGAGATAGGGGTGAAAAACTGTTTTTT.

The chain couples TRBV6-6 to TRBJ2-3; D ambiguous. The V end was cut by 0 bases, the J end by 1 base, with 11 bases between. Germline CDR1 MNHNY, CDR2 SVGAGI (reference sequence). This CDR3 spans 16 amino acids. In nucleotides, the CDR3 is TGTGCCAGCAGTTACTCTGGCACCCAAGGCACAGATACGCAGTATTTT. Its protein product is CASSYSGTQGTDTQYF.

The chain has TRBV27 and TRBJ2-1, with 11 bases that match TRBD2. The CDR3 spans 15 residues. The germline V gene has CDR1 MNHEY and CDR2 SMNVEV (reference sequence). V gave up 3 bases and J gave up 5 bases; unmatched junction bases: 3. This CDR3 is CASSFTGLADNEQFF. DNA of the CDR3: TGTGCCAGCAGTTTTACGGGACTAGCGGACAATGAGCAGTTCTTC.

V and J are TRBV6-5 and TRBJ1-1, with D possibly matching TRBD1 (6 bases). Germline V CDR1 and CDR2: MNHEY, SVGAGI. V lost 7 bases, J lost 8 bases, and 14 bases lay in between. The CDR3 covers 12 residues. The CDR3 region has the DNA TGTGCCAGCACCGACGACAGGACCGAAGCTTTCTTT. Protein sequence: CASTDDRTEAFF.

The genes are TRBV5-1 and TRBJ2-5; 12 bases are a match to TRBD2. Germline V lookup: CDR1 SGHRS, CDR2 YFSETQ. Losses at the gene ends were 2 bases for V and 2 bases for J; bases not matched to a gene: 1. This CDR3 is 15 amino acids long. As DNA, the CDR3 is TGCGCCAGCAGCTTACTAGCGGGGGGTCAAGAGACCCAGTACTTC. Its translation: CASSLLAGGQETQYF.

V and J are TRBV19 and TRBJ2-7, with TRBD1 identical over 10 bases. The CDR3 contains 16 residues. Germline V gene sequence: CDR1 LNHDA, CDR2 SQIVND (reference sequence). V lost 5 bases, J lost 2 bases, and 9 bases stayed unmatched. CDR3 loop: CASSDGAGQGPYEQYF. DNA for the CDR3: TGTGCCAGTAGTGATGGGGCGGGACAGGGGCCCTACGAGCAGTACTTC.

The sample holds a few counts of this clone. V gene TRBV10-2 combines with J gene TRBJ1-2; 8 bases fit TRBD1. Germline loops: CDR1 WSHSY, CDR2 SAAADI. There are 16 residues in the CDR3. Germline trimming cut 5 bases from V and 0 bases from J; bases unmatched to any gene: 8. Written as DNA, the CDR3 is TGCGCCAGCAGTCAATTGGGACAGGCCCCTAACTATGGCTACACCTTC. Translated, it gives CASSQLGQAPNYGYTF.

Concerning this clone itself: Germline is not matched at one junction end, which may reflect a read error. The rearrangement links TRBV7-7 to TRBJ2-1, with 12 bases identical to TRBD2. The CDR3 spans 15 residues. Germline V gives CDR1 SSHAT, CDR2 FNYEAQ (reference sequence). DNA for the CDR3: TGTGCTAGCAGCTTGACTAGCGGGAGTGGGAATGAGCAGTTCTTC. Protein product: CASSLTSGSGNEQFF.

This chain joins TRBV5-6 and TRBJ2-2; a weak D match, TRBD2 (6 bases). Germline values: CDR1 SGHDT, CDR2 YYEEEE. Trimming left V 4 bases short and J 4 bases short, with 17 bases between. This CDR3 is built from 16 residues. The CDR3 DNA sequence: TGTGCCAGCAGCCCCACCGGGAGAATTACCACCGGGGAGCTGTTTTTT. Protein product: CASSPTGRITTGELFF.

J is TRBJ1-4 and V is TRBV15; 10 bases are a match to TRBD1. CDR3 length: 17 amino acids. CDR1 is LNHNV, CDR2 YYDKDF, per germline (reference sequence). V lost 1 base to trimming and J lost 7 bases; unmatched junction nucleotides: 9. CDR3 bases: TGTGCCACCAGCAGAGGTTTGCCGGGACAGGGGAGTGAAAAACTGTTTTTT. Protein product: CATSRGLPGQGSEKLFF.

This rearrangement joins TRBV6-4 to TRBJ2-2, with unresolved D. V dropped 0 bases and J dropped 4 bases, with 6 bases sitting between them. There are 14 residues in the CDR3. CDR1 and CDR2 from the germline V gene are MRHNA and SNTAGT. This CDR3 reads CASSDSYSTGELFF. The DNA for the CDR3 is TGTGCCAGCAGTGACTCCTACTCCACCGGGGAGCTGTTTTTT.

This chain links TRBV29-1 with TRBJ1-1; TRBD1 aligns across 7 bases. The junction had 5 bases not matched to a gene; V was cut back by 4 bases and J by 3 bases. Germline CDR1 SQVTM, CDR2 ANQGSEA. The length of the CDR3 is 13 residues. The CDR3 coding sequence is TGCAGCGTTGGGGAGACAGGGTACACTGAAGCTTTCTTT. Residues: CSVGETGYTEAFF.

V and J are TRBV7-3 and TRBJ2-3, with a weak D call TRBD2 (6 bases). Germline assignment: CDR1 SGHTA and CDR2 FQGTGA. This CDR3 spans 13 amino acids. V lost 5 bases and J 6 bases, leaving 12 bases between the germline ends. CDR3 region: CASSLPAGDTQYF. DNA of the CDR3: TGTGCCAGCAGCCTCCCTGCGGGGGATACGCAGTATTTT.

The chain is built from TRBV28 and TRBJ1-2, with D possibly matching TRBD1 (6 bases). Germline V gene data show CDR1 as MDHEN and CDR2 as SYDVKM. The V end was cut by 6 bases, the J end by 0 bases, with 11 bases between. The CDR3 length is 14 residues. CDR3 coding DNA: TGTGCCAGCAGAGGGGGACGAGCTAACTATGGCTACACCTTC. Its translation: CASRGGRANYGYTF.

The V and J genes are TRBV5-1 and TRBJ2-3; the D is unclear. The CDR3 is made up of 12 amino acids. The V gene's germline CDR1 is SGHRS and CDR2 YFSETQ. With 2 bases removed from V and 6 bases from J, the gap between germline ends came to 7 bases. For the CDR3, the DNA is TGCGCCAGCAGCTTTCAGGCCGATACGCAGTATTTT. Translation: CASSFQADTQYF.

About this clone: A junction boundary mismatches the germline segment, possibly from a read error. The V and J genes are TRBV7-7 and TRBJ2-5; D perhaps matches TRBD2 (8 bases). The CDR3 spans 14 residues. CDR1 and CDR2 (germline): SSHAT, FNYEAQ (reference sequence). DNA of the CDR3: TGTGCTAGCAGCTTAGCGGGACAGCAAGAGACCCAGTACTTC. This codes for CASSLAGQQETQYF.

The chain recombines TRBV7-8 with TRBJ1-5, with 8 nucleotides matching TRBD1. The CDR3 sequence is 13 residues long. CDR1 and CDR2 from the germline V gene are SGHVS and FQNEAQ. V was pared by 5 bases and J by 7 bases, with 4 bases of the junction left unmatched. The CDR3 sequence: CASSDRGHQPQHF. CDR3 DNA: TGTGCCAGCAGCGACAGGGGCCACCAGCCCCAGCATTTT. The variable domain in full, completed from reference TRBV7-8 and TRBJ1-5, reads GAGVSQSPRYKVAKRGQDVALRCDPISGHVSLFWYQQALGQGPEFLTYFQNEAQLDKSGLPSDRFFAERPEGSVSTLKIQRTQQEDSAVYLCASSDRGHQPQHFGDGTRLSIL.

The chain couples TRBV6-6 to TRBJ2-1; D unclear. Germline CDR1 and CDR2: MNHNY and SVGAGI (reference sequence). V lost 5 bases and J lost 7, with 3 bases in between. The CDR3 totals 10 residues. The DNA of the CDR3 is TGTGCCAGCAGTGAGAATGAGCAGTTCTTC. This gives the protein CASSENEQFF.

V gene TRBV28 combines with J gene TRBJ1-1; D is perhaps TRBD1 (5 bases). The CDR3 consists of 14 residues. CDR1 and CDR2 from the germline V gene are MDHEN and SYDVKM. Trimming took off 6 bases at V and 5 bases at J, with 16 bases between the two ends. The CDR3 sequence: CASRLQTRGTEAFF. The CDR3 DNA reads as TGTGCCAGCAGACTCCAAACGCGGGGGACTGAAGCTTTCTTT. Supplemented by reference TRBV28 and TRBJ1-1, the full variable domain reads DVKVTQSSRYLVKRTGEKVFLECVQDMDHENMFWYRQDPGLGLRLIYFSYDVKMKEKGDIPEGYSVSREKKERFSLILESASTNQTSMYLCASRLQTRGTEAFFGQGTRLTVV.

This chain joins TRBV6-5 and TRBJ2-7, with 10 bases fitting TRBD1. This CDR3 has 16 residues. Germline CDR1 is MNHEY and CDR2 is SVGAGI. V lost 0 bases to trimming and J lost 3 bases; unmatched junction nucleotides: 5. CDR3 coding DNA: TGTGCCAGCAGTTACTCGGGACAGGGGAGTAGCTACGAGCAGTACTTC. It codes for CASSYSGQGSSYEQYF.

V and J are TRBV13 and TRBJ1-4; possibly TRBD1 for D (6 bases). The CDR3 has 16 residues. Trimming took 5 bases from V and 0 from J, leaving 13 bases between them. CDR1 PRHDT and CDR2 FYEKMQ come from the germline V gene (reference sequence). CDR3 in DNA: TGTGCCAGCAGCGGGGACAATTGGGCAACTAATGAAAAACTGTTTTTT. Its translation: CASSGDNWATNEKLFF.